The subject of this entry is one T cell receptor (beta chain). Its antigen is currently unknown. This specimen belongs to a study of blood T cells in healthy people across ages. A J-beta primer mix and a sample-barcoded 5' primer were used in a second PCR of about 7 to 12 cycles. Each CDR3 protein is one row after TCRdb ran MiXCR on the 5' RACE reads. Among approximately 810,000 distinct CDR3 sequences listed, 25% to 35% were seen once. The study, taken as a whole, reports: Diversity of TCR beta per million T cells declined in a roughly linear way with age.

V shed 5 bases and J 2 bases; nucleotides not matched to a gene: 8. This CDR3 has 16 amino acids. Germline CDR1 is MNHNY and CDR2 is SVGAGI (reference sequence). PBMCs numbering at least 6 million were isolated per sample. Source material: blood. The chain recombines TRBV6-6 with TRBJ2-3, with 9 bases lining up with TRBD2. This clonotype was sampled from an elderly woman in good health. The CDR3 DNA reads TGTGCCAGCAGTCAGACCGGGACTAGCACCACAGATACGCAGTATTTT. Translation gives CASSQTGTSTTDTQYF.